What follows are 17 T cell receptor beta chains derived from one specimen sequenced in a study of T cell responses to AZD1222 COVID-19 vaccine. Libraries were prepared by immunoSEQ multiplex PCR; TCRdb keeps only in-frame clonotypes and omits some of them. The table lists 95,000 to 150,000 clones, 87% of them singletons. The sample in question was peripheral blood, obtained on day 0 of AZD1222 vaccination. Receptor source: an adult in good health.

V gene TRBV27 combines with J gene TRBJ1-1, with a weak D call TRBD1 (6 bases). V was cut by 2 bases and J by 3 bases, with 16 bases left in between. The germline V gene encodes CDR1 MNHEY and CDR2 SMNVEV (reference sequence). The CDR3 runs to 16 residues. The CDR3 spells CASSLRQGSLYTEAFF. The DNA for the CDR3 is TGTGCCAGCAGTTTAAGGCAGGGGAGTTTGTACACTGAAGCTTTCTTT.

The CDR3 spells CASSLSGTRDTEAFF. The DNA of the CDR3 is TGTGCCAGCAGTTTATCTGGGACTCGGGACACTGAAGCTTTCTTT. The rearrangement uses TRBV28 and TRBJ1-1, with a tentative D call TRBD1 (5 bases). V gave up 1 base and J gave up 3 bases, with 12 bases separating them. In germline, CDR1 is MDHEN, CDR2 SYDVKM. The CDR3 covers 15 residues.

The chain combines TRBV10-3 with TRBJ2-1, with a possible D match to TRBD1 (5 bases). The ends were cut back, 3 bases at V and 1 base at J, with 13 bases in the middle. Germline V gene lookup returns CDR1 ENHRY and CDR2 SYGVKD. The CDR3 loop spans 16 amino acids. This CDR3 is CAISDSPAGSYNEQFF. Written as DNA, the CDR3 is TGTGCCATCAGTGATTCTCCCGCAGGGTCCTACAATGAGCAGTTCTTC.

This chain uses TRBV2 with TRBJ2-3; possibly TRBD2 for D (5 bases). This CDR3 region has 15 residues. Between the trimmed V and J ends, which lost 8 bases and 3 bases, there was a span of 18 bases. CDR1 is SNHLY, CDR2 FYNNEI, per germline. The CDR3 reads CASPPPGLATDTQYF. The DNA of the CDR3 is TGTGCCAGCCCTCCTCCGGGCCTAGCTACAGATACGCAGTATTTT.

V is TRBV10-3 and J is TRBJ1-4; D possibly corresponds to TRBD1 (5 bases). The germline CDR1 and CDR2 sequences are ENHRY and SYGVKD. This CDR3 has 15 amino acids. Trimming pared 0 bases from V and 8 bases from J, leaving 13 bases between. CDR3 sequence reads: CAISESGRELEKLFF. DNA of the CDR3: TGTGCCATCAGTGAGTCAGGCAGGGAACTGGAAAAACTGTTTTTT.

The CDR3 reads CSASQLAVSYNEQFF. The CDR3 DNA reads TGCAGTGCTAGTCAACTAGCGGTCTCCTACAATGAGCAGTTCTTC. The V call is TRBV20-1, the J call TRBJ2-1; 8 bases line up with TRBD2. Germline assignment: CDR1 DFQATT and CDR2 SNEGSKA (reference sequence). The V and J ends lost 3 bases and 0 bases, in that order; junction bases with no gene match: 4. The length of the CDR3 is 15 residues.

The chain employs TRBV29-1 and TRBJ1-1; D uncertain. V lost 8 bases to trimming and J lost 11 bases, with 9 bases between them. The CDR3 runs 8 residues. CDR1 is SQVTM and CDR2 is ANQGSEA in the germline V gene. CDR3 DNA sequence: TGCAGCAACGAAGGGGCTTTCTTT. Its translation is CSNEGAFF.

Only one count was recorded for this clone. As DNA, the CDR3 is TGTGCCAGCAGCTTAACGGGACAGGGTGGTGGCTACACCTTC. Amino acids: CASSLTGQGGGYTF. The chain is built from TRBV7-9 and TRBJ1-2; 9 bases agree with TRBD1. The CDR3 runs 14 residues. V was pared by 2 bases and J by 7 bases, with 5 bases of the junction left unmatched. From germline, CDR1 is SEHNR and CDR2 FQNEAQ (reference sequence).

This clone was recorded only once. V usage is TRBV2 and J usage is TRBJ2-2; TRBD2 matches 11 bases. Trimming took 4 bases from V and 4 from J; bases not matched to a gene: 2. Germline V gene data show CDR1 as SNHLY and CDR2 as FYNNEI. The CDR3 has 15 residues. DNA of the CDR3: TGTGCCAGCAGTGGGGGACTAGCGGTCACCGGGGAGCTGTTTTTT. It specifies CASSGGLAVTGELFF.

The chain joins TRBV5-4 to TRBJ2-5, with 10 positions matching TRBD2. V lost 4 bases and J lost 2; bases outside the gene matches: 8. This CDR3 contains 16 residues. Per germline, CDR1 SGHNT and CDR2 YYREEE (reference sequence). CDR3 loop: CASSRGSGGTQETQYF. The DNA of the CDR3 is TGTGCCAGCAGCCGCGGTAGCGGGGGGACTCAAGAGACCCAGTACTTC.

This chain links TRBV11-2 with TRBJ2-5, with 7 nucleotides matching TRBD1. The CDR3 spans 18 residues. Germline CDR1 reads SGHAT; CDR2 reads FQNNGV. Losses at the gene ends were 4 bases for V and 6 bases for J; bases not matched to a gene: 20. As DNA, the CDR3 is TGTGCCAGCAGCTCGATCGCTTCGACTGGGACAGCCCGAAAGACCCAGTACTTC. Protein: CASSSIASTGTARKTQYF. Based on the CDR3 plus reference TRBV11-2 and TRBJ2-5, the full variable domain is EAGVAQSPRYKIIEKRQSVAFWCNPISGHATLYWYQQILGQGPKLLIQFQNNGVVDDSQLPKDRFSAERLKGVDSTLKIQPAKLEDSAVYLCASSSIASTGTARKTQYFGPGTRLLVL.

The chain is built from TRBV4-1 and TRBJ1-1; D is undetermined. Trimming shortened V by 1 base and J by 5 bases, and 2 bases separated the two germline ends. This CDR3 is built from 11 residues. The germline V gene encodes CDR1 MGHRA and CDR2 YSYEKL. CDR3 amino acids: CASSQATEAFF. In nucleotides, the CDR3 is TGCGCCAGCAGCCAAGCGACTGAAGCTTTCTTT.

This clone was picked up one time. The chain joins TRBV11-1 to TRBJ2-7; D could derive from TRBD1 or TRBD2 (5 bases each). V was cut by 0 bases and J by 6 bases, with 21 bases left in between. The CDR3 is made up of 17 amino acids. Germline V lookup: CDR1 SGHAT, CDR2 FQDESV (reference sequence). The CDR3 is CASSLARAGTILAEQYF. The CDR3 bases are TGTGCCAGCAGCTTAGCGCGGGCCGGGACCATCCTAGCCGAGCAGTACTTC. The full variable domain, completed using reference TRBV11-1 and TRBJ2-7, is EAEVAQSPRYKITEKSQAVAFWCDPISGHATLYWYRQILGQGPELLVQFQDESVVDDSQLPKDRFSAERLKGVDSTLKIQPAELGDSAMYLCASSLARAGTILAEQYFGPGTRLTVT.

Remarks on this clone: Mismatch with germline at one junction end may stem from a read error. The V call is TRBV6-6, the J call TRBJ2-7; D is undetermined. CDR3 size: 13 residues. Germline V lookup: CDR1 MNHNY, CDR2 SVGAGI (reference sequence). In nucleotides, the CDR3 is TGTTCCAGCAAATACGTAGAGGCCGGCGAGCAGTACTTC. This sequence encodes CSSKYVEAGEQYF.

The chain is built from TRBV6-2 or TRBV6-3 and TRBJ2-1, with a weak D call TRBD1 (5 bases). The V end lost 0 bases, the J end lost 12 bases, and 12 bases lay between the germline ends. This CDR3 is 13 amino acids long. Germline V gene data show CDR1 as MNHEY and CDR2 as SVGEGT. The CDR3 is CASSYSDSSRQFF. CDR3 bases: TGTGCCAGCAGTTACTCAGACAGTTCGCGGCAGTTCTTC.

CDR3 in amino acids: CASSPQGAGQPQHF. CDR3 DNA sequence: TGTGCCAGCAGCCCCCAGGGGGCAGGACAGCCCCAGCATTTT. This chain connects TRBV2 to TRBJ1-5; TRBD1 agrees at 8 bases. The CDR3 covers 14 residues. Trimming took 6 bases from V and 7 from J; bases not matched to a gene: 8. Looked up from germline, CDR1 is SNHLY and CDR2 is FYNNEI. Together with reference TRBV2 and TRBJ1-5, the CDR3 gives the full variable domain: EPEVTQTPSHQVTQMGQEVILRCVPISNHLYFYWYRQILGQKVEFLVSFYNNEISEKSEIFDDQFSVERPDGSNFTLKIRSTKLEDSAMYFCASSPQGAGQPQHFGDGTRLSIL.

The V call is TRBV3-1 (or the pseudogene TRBV3-2), the J call TRBJ2-3; 9 nucleotides match TRBD2. CDR3 length: 17 residues. Trimming at V came to 4 bases and at J to 4 bases, leaving 12 bases not matched to a gene. Germline values: CDR1 LGHDT, CDR2 YNNKEL (reference sequence). The CDR3 nucleotides read TGTGCCAGCAGCCTCCGGGGACTAGCCAGGGACCCAGATACGCAGTATTTT. Translating gives CASSLRGLARDPDTQYF.